A selection of T cell receptor beta chains follows, all from one sample in a study of regulatory T cells in long-lasting Graves disease. MiXCR was run by TCRdb on the multiplex PCR reads, yielding one entry per CDR3 protein. In the table there are around 400,000 distinct CDR3 sequences, about a quarter of which are singletons. The specimen was peripheral blood mononuclear cells (PBMCs), collected when the disease was refractory, from a patient treated with antithyroid drugs. These TCRs come from a female donor with Graves disease. The CDR3 runs from the conserved cysteine through the conserved F or W. A D gene is named only where the DNA matches it firmly. The size entry is marked missing in some rows and otherwise reads once, few, many or a size class.

j_call,clone_size,v_call,d_call,cdr3_nt,cdr3_aa
TRBJ1-5,few,TRBV20-1,TRBD1,TGCAGTGCTTGGAGACAGGGAGTGACTCAGCCCCAGCATTTT,CSAWRQGVTQPQHF
TRBJ2-7,many,TRBV28,TRBD1,TGTGCCATCTATCCCCGACAGGGGCCATCCTACGAGCAGTACTTC,CAIYPRQGPSYEQYF
TRBJ2-5,.,TRBV20-1,.,TGCAGTGTGGGGCGGAGTCAAGAGACCCAGTACTTC,CSVGRSQETQYF
TRBJ2-6,few,TRBV9,.,TGTGCCAGCAGCGTAAGGTCCTGGGGCTCTGGGGCCAACGTCCTGACTTTC,CASSVRSWGSGANVLTF
TRBJ2-1,.,TRBV28,.,TGTGCCAGCGGTTTATCTCCAGGTCCCCAATTCTTC,CASGLSPGPQFF
TRBJ2-7,.,TRBV28,TRBD1,TGTGCCAGCAGTAACCGACAGGGGGCGACTGCCTACGAGCAGTACTTC,CASSNRQGATAYEQYF
TRBJ1-5,.,TRBV7-2,.,TGTGCCAGCAGCTTAGGAGTCTGGTGGTCGGATCAGCCCCAGCATTTT,CASSLGVWWSDQPQHF
TRBJ2-5,many,TRBV6-5,TRBD2,TGTGCCAGCAGTTTACTGGGGGGGGGTGAGACCCAGTACTTC,CASSLLGGGETQYF
TRBJ1-2,once,TRBV9,.,TGTGCCAGCAGCGTAGGACAGGCCGGACTTAACTATGGCTACACCTTC,CASSVGQAGLNYGYTF
TRBJ1-6,few,TRBV6-1,TRBD1,TGTGCCAGCTCTGACAGGGATAATTCACCCCTCCACTTT,CASSDRDNSPLHF